This T cell receptor beta chain is drawn from a study of sequential checkpoint blockade in melanoma. Across the study: Patients were randomized 1:1 to nivolumab-then-ipilimumab or ipilimumab-then-nivolumab first-line. Maintenance nivolumab came after either treatment sequence.

This CDR3 has 16 residues. Looked up from germline, CDR1 is SGHDT and CDR2 is YYEEEE. V dropped 0 bases and J dropped 3 bases, with 13 bases sitting between them. Sequencing used immunoSEQ multiplex PCR; TCRdb keeps in-frame clones, though not all of them. The repertoire has around 16,000 clones, around 92% of them found once; the top ten carry 24%. Treatment noted: randomized to nivolumab then ipilimumab (arm A) or the reverse (arm B). None of the patients previously received DNA-damaging chemotherapy. PBMC sorting kept live CD3+CD8+ cells without CD19 or CD56. The origin of this receptor is a human donor with melanoma. The chain recombines TRBV5-6 with TRBJ1-5; no clear D gene. The sample was CD8+ T cells sorted from blood (inferred from file names), taken from a patient given nivolumab and ipilimumab in sequence. The CDR3 region has the DNA TGTGCCAGCAGCTTGGCCACGGGTAATGTCAATCAGCCCCAGCATTTT. This sequence encodes CASSLATGNVNQPQHF. Using reference TRBV5-6 and TRBJ1-5 for the parts outside the CDR3, the full variable domain is DAGVTQSPTHLIKTRGQQVTLRCSPKSGHDTVSWYQQALGQGPQFIFQYYEEEERQRGNFPDRFSGHQFPNYSSELNVNALLLGDSALYLCASSLATGNVNQPQHFGDGTRLSIL.